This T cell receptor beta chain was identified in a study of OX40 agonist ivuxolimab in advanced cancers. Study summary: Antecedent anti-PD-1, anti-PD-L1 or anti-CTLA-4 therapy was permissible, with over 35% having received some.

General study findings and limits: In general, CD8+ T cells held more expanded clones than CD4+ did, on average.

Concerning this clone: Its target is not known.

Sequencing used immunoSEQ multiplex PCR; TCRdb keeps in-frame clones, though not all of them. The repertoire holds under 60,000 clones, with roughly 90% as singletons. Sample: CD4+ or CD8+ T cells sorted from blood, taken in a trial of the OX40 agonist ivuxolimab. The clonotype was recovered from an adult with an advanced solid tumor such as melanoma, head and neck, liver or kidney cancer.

The CDR3 here is CASSLGNAEEKLFF. The CDR3 bases are TGTGCCAGCAGCTTAGGGAATGCCGAGGAAAAACTGTTTTTT. The chain recombines TRBV11-3 with TRBJ1-4; D is uncertain. From germline, CDR1 is SGHNT and CDR2 YENEEA. V was cut by 1 base and J by 8 bases, with 11 bases left in between. The CDR3 extends over 14 amino acids.